These 26 T cell receptor beta chains came from one sample sequenced in a study of cytomegalovirus exposure and HLA in healthy donors. Both 60 Vbeta primers and 13 Jbeta primers went into the PCR. The method was immunoSEQ multiplex PCR; TCRdb's version includes in-frame clones alone and lacks a portion of them. The data contain 150,000 to 200,000 clones, around 80% of them singletons. Sequencing was done on a sample of PBMCs. These receptor sequences come from a man between 18 and 29 years old in good health and CMV-seronegative.

This clone appeared once. This rearrangement joins TRBV23-1 to TRBJ1-3, with D unresolved. TRBV23-1 is an open reading frame whose function is uncertain. This CDR3 spans 13 amino acids. With 9 bases removed from V and 2 bases from J, the gap between germline ends came to 11 bases. The CDR3 region is CARNAVAGNTIYF. The DNA for the CDR3 is TGCGCCAGAAACGCGGTAGCTGGAAACACCATATATTTT.

The chain recombines TRBV27 with TRBJ2-7, with a tentative D call TRBD2 (5 bases). The CDR3 spans 13 residues. Germline CDR1 and CDR2: MNHEY and SMNVEV (reference sequence). The ends were cut back, 6 bases at V and 3 bases at J, with 12 bases in the middle. The CDR3 is CASSHRRDYEQYF. The CDR3 DNA reads TGTGCCAGCAGCCATCGCCGGGACTACGAGCAGTACTTC.

V and J are TRBV10-1 and TRBJ1-3; D is unresolved. Trimming stripped 3 bases from V and 0 bases from J, with 9 bases between. Germline V gene lookup returns CDR1 WNHNN and CDR2 SYGVQD (reference sequence). The CDR3 runs to 15 residues. The CDR3 region is CASSEGRLSGNTIYF. CDR3 nucleotide sequence: TGCGCCAGCAGTGAAGGCCGACTCTCTGGAAACACCATATATTTT.

This clone was seen a handful of times. The CDR3 nucleotides are TGCGCCAGCAGCTTGCGTCAGGGGGGCAATTCACCCCTCCACTTT. Translating it yields CASSLRQGGNSPLHF. This chain uses TRBV5-1 with TRBJ1-6; 7 bases line up with TRBD1. The CDR3 is made up of 15 amino acids. Looked up from germline, CDR1 is SGHRS and CDR2 is YFSETQ. Trimming cost V 1 base and J 7 bases; bases outside gene matches: 5.

The rearrangement links TRBV2 to TRBJ1-2; 7 bases line up with TRBD1. The germline V gene has CDR1 SNHLY and CDR2 FYNNEI. The CDR3 has 14 amino acids. V lost 8 bases to trimming and J lost 1 base; unmatched junction nucleotides: 7. The CDR3 here is CASGGTASNYGYTF. DNA of the CDR3: TGTGCCAGCGGTGGGACAGCTAGTAACTATGGCTACACCTTC. The whole variable domain, remainder taken from reference TRBV2 and TRBJ1-2, is EPEVTQTPSHQVTQMGQEVILRCVPISNHLYFYWYRQILGQKVEFLVSFYNNEISEKSEIFDDQFSVERPDGSNFTLKIRSTKLEDSAMYFCASGGTASNYGYTFGSGTRLTVV.

This chain joins TRBV7-2 and TRBJ2-5; no reliable D call. The CDR3 is 14 residues long. Trimming cost V 6 bases and J 4 bases, with 15 bases left between them. Per the germline V gene, CDR1 is SGHTA and CDR2 is FQGNSA. The CDR3 DNA follows: TGTGCCAGCAGTCGTGATTTAGCATCAGAGACCCAGTACTTC. As protein: CASSRDLASETQYF.

The rearrangement uses TRBV28 and TRBJ1-5; TRBD1 aligns across 10 bases. Germline V CDR1 and CDR2: MDHEN, SYDVKM. CDR3 length: 18 amino acids. Trimming at V came to 6 bases and at J to 0 bases, leaving 11 bases not matched to a gene. Here the CDR3 reads CASRLIDGQGGSNQPQHF. CDR3 nucleotide sequence: TGTGCCAGCAGATTGATCGACGGACAGGGGGGTAGCAATCAGCCCCAGCATTTT.

The chain joins TRBV7-6 to TRBJ1-1; D is undetermined. Germline-derived CDR1 and CDR2 are SGHVS and FNYEAQ. The germline V and J ends were trimmed by 2 bases and 0 bases, with 7 bases remaining between them. The CDR3 length is 14 residues. In nucleotides, the CDR3 is TGTGCCAGCAGCTTAAAAAGCGTGAACACTGAAGCTTTCTTT. It codes for CASSLKSVNTEAFF.

This chain links TRBV5-6 with TRBJ2-7; 8 positions agree with TRBD1. Per the germline V gene, CDR1 is SGHDT and CDR2 is YYEEEE. The V and J ends lost 0 bases and 4 bases, in that order; junction bases with no gene match: 12. The CDR3 is 17 residues long. The CDR3 coding sequence is TGTGCCAGCAGCTTGGCCAGGAGGACAGGGTTTTCGTACGAGCAGTACTTC. Its protein product is CASSLARRTGFSYEQYF. Filled out from reference TRBV5-6 and TRBJ2-7, the complete variable domain reads DAGVTQSPTHLIKTRGQQVTLRCSPKSGHDTVSWYQQALGQGPQFIFQYYEEEERQRGNFPDRFSGHQFPNYSSELNVNALLLGDSALYLCASSLARRTGFSYEQYFGPGTRLTVT.

The chain employs TRBV15 and TRBJ1-2, with TRBD1 matching 7 bases. The V and J ends lost 0 bases and 9 bases, in that order; junction bases with no gene match: 10. This CDR3 is 15 amino acids long. The germline CDR1 and CDR2 sequences are LNHNV and YYDKDF (reference sequence). CDR3 protein: CATSRDRGQGGSYTF. As DNA, the CDR3 is TGTGCCACCAGCAGAGATCGGGGTCAGGGGGGTAGCTACACCTTC.

With respect to this clone: The junction departs from the called germline gene at one end, perhaps through a read error. The CDR3 here is CSSRFVGDRPYEQYF. DNA for the CDR3: TGTTCCAGCAGATTCGTTGGGGACAGGCCCTACGAGCAGTACTTC. The chain has TRBV7-9 and TRBJ2-7, with TRBD1 matching 8 bases. The CDR3 totals 15 residues. Germline lookup yields CDR1 SEHNR and CDR2 FQNEAQ (reference sequence).

This rearrangement joins TRBV5-1 to TRBJ2-2; the D is unclear. Germline V CDR1 and CDR2: SGHRS, YFSETQ. V gave up 0 bases and J gave up 0 bases, with 6 bases separating them. This CDR3 region has 15 residues. The CDR3 nucleotides read TGCGCCAGCAGCTTGGACAAAGCGAACACCGGGGAGCTGTTTTTT. Translation gives CASSLDKANTGELFF.

This chain links TRBV4-3 with TRBJ1-2; no clear D. V dropped 1 base and J dropped 2 bases, with 8 bases sitting between them. The CDR3 has 14 amino acids. From germline, CDR1 is LGHNA and CDR2 YSLEER. CDR3 loop: CASSQGRQNYGYTF. The CDR3 DNA reads TGCGCCAGCAGCCAAGGGCGGCAAAACTATGGCTACACCTTC.

The rearrangement joins TRBV4-3 to TRBJ1-1, with D possibly TRBD1 on 6 matching bases. CDR1 and CDR2 from the germline V gene are LGHNA and YSLEER. CDR3 length equals 14 residues. Trimming removed 2 bases from V and 4 bases from J, with 11 bases in between. The CDR3 spells CASSQWGGSTEAFF. CDR3 sequence (DNA): TGCGCCAGCAGCCAATGGGGGGGCTCCACTGAAGCTTTCTTT.

The DNA for the CDR3 is TGTGCCAGCAGCTTGTGCCAGGGGGCGCAGTGCTATGGCTACACCTTC. Its protein product is CASSLCQGAQCYGYTF. The chain couples TRBV5-8 to TRBJ1-2; 8 bases line up with TRBD1. Germline CDR1 is SGHTS and CDR2 is YDEGEE. Unmatched junction bases numbered 9, after V lost 1 base and J lost 4 bases. CDR3 size: 16 residues.

Only one count was recorded for this clone. The chain has TRBV5-1 and TRBJ2-3, with 7 bases matching TRBD1. The CDR3 sequence is 15 residues long. CDR1 SGHRS and CDR2 YFSETQ come from the germline V gene. The J segment lost 2 bases and the V segment lost 4 bases, leaving 7 bases of the junction unmatched. The CDR3 loop reads CASSDGTDNTDTQYF. The CDR3 DNA reads as TGCGCCAGCAGCGACGGGACAGACAACACAGATACGCAGTATTTT.

The chain recombines TRBV7-2 with TRBJ1-2; 8 bases align to TRBD1. The J segment lost 4 bases and the V segment lost 10 bases, leaving 8 bases of the junction unmatched. Germline CDR1 SGHTA, CDR2 FQGNSA. The length of the CDR3 is 13 residues. The CDR3 protein is CATGQGASYGYTF. CDR3 sequence (DNA): TGTGCCACCGGGCAGGGGGCTTCCTATGGCTACACCTTC. The full variable domain, rest sourced from reference TRBV7-2 and TRBJ1-2, is GAGVSQSPSNKVTEKGKDVELRCDPISGHTALYWYRQSLGQGLEFLIYFQGNSAPDKSGLPSDRFSAERTGGSVSTLTIQRTQQEDSAVYLCATGQGASYGYTFGSGTRLTVV.

The V gene is TRBV7-2, the J gene TRBJ2-5; weak D call: TRBD1 (6 bases). The CDR3 spans 14 residues. The V end was cut by 5 bases, the J end by 2 bases, with 12 bases between. Germline V gene lookup returns CDR1 SGHTA and CDR2 FQGNSA. The CDR3 sequence: CASSRWGQQETQYF. The DNA of the CDR3 is TGTGCCAGCAGCCGTTGGGGACAACAAGAGACCCAGTACTTC.

V and J are TRBV6-1 and TRBJ2-3, with D perhaps matching TRBD2 (5 bases). The CDR3 covers 14 residues. Germline loops: CDR1 MNHNS, CDR2 SASEGT. Trimming removed 6 bases at V and 2 bases at J, with 12 bases between. CDR3 DNA: TGTGCCAGCAGACGGGGAGAGCCCACAGATACGCAGTATTTT. Translated: CASRRGEPTDTQYF.

J is TRBJ1-1 and V is TRBV9; D remains unclear. This CDR3 has 13 amino acids. Germline V CDR1 and CDR2: SGDLS, YYNGEE. Trimming removed 1 base at V and 7 bases at J, with 11 bases between. As DNA, the CDR3 is TGTGCCAGCAGCGTACGGTCAGAGGGTGAAGCTTTCTTT. Encoded protein: CASSVRSEGEAFF.

CDR3: CASSPQKTAGGNTIYF. CDR3 nucleotides: TGTGCCAGCAGCCCGCAAAAGACCGCGGGAGGAAACACCATATATTTT. This chain joins TRBV7-2 and TRBJ1-3; D gene unclear. V lost 5 bases and J lost 4, with 18 bases in between. Germline V CDR1 and CDR2: SGHTA, FQGNSA. This CDR3 is built from 16 residues.

The chain uses TRBV5-1 and TRBJ2-7; TRBD1 is a possible D gene (6 bases). The CDR3 extends over 15 amino acids. The V end was cut by 0 bases, the J end by 7 bases, with 17 bases between. Germline V lookup: CDR1 SGHRS, CDR2 YFSETQ. CDR3 in DNA: TGCGCCAGCAGCTTGGTCGGGCAGGGGATTTTAGAGCAGTACTTC. Its translation: CASSLVGQGILEQYF.

Notes on this clone: Other nucleotide sequences from this sample produce the same CDR3. This sequence joins TRBV6-5 and TRBJ1-2; 8 bases are a match to TRBD1. CDR1 and CDR2 (germline): MNHEY, SVGAGI. Trimming at V came to 6 bases and at J to 5 bases, leaving 8 bases not matched to a gene. The CDR3 is 14 amino acids. CDR3 coding DNA: TGTGCCAGCAGACCACGGACAGGGACGTATGGCTACACCTTC. This translates into CASRPRTGTYGYTF.

The genes are TRBV10-3 and TRBJ1-4, with 11 bases matching TRBD1. The CDR3 has 16 amino acids. V was clipped by 10 bases and J by 4 bases; unmatched bases: 11. Germline V gene sequence: CDR1 ENHRY, CDR2 SYGVKD. CDR3 coding DNA: TGTGCCACCACACTGGGACAGGGGGACTTTAATGAAAAACTGTTTTTT. It specifies CATTLGQGDFNEKLFF.

The chain links TRBV7-2 to TRBJ2-7, with D possibly being TRBD2 (6 bases). The CDR3 runs 15 residues. From germline, CDR1 is SGHTA and CDR2 FQGNSA. Deletions cut 3 bases from V and 5 bases from J, with 17 bases between. CDR3 nucleotide sequence: TGTGCCAGCAGCTTGGGAGGTTCCCCCCTTGACGAGCAGTACTTC. Translation gives CASSLGGSPLDEQYF. Full variable domain (outside the CDR3, taken from reference TRBV7-2 and TRBJ2-7): GAGVSQSPSNKVTEKGKDVELRCDPISGHTALYWYRQSLGQGLEFLIYFQGNSAPDKSGLPSDRFSAERTGGSVSTLTIQRTQQEDSAVYLCASSLGGSPLDEQYFGPGTRLTVT.

The CDR3 reads CASSEVGWGAALGETQYF. DNA of the CDR3: TGTGCCAGCAGTGAAGTGGGTTGGGGAGCAGCCCTGGGAGAGACCCAGTACTTC. The chain combines TRBV2 with TRBJ2-5; TRBD2 is a possible D gene (5 bases). CDR1 SNHLY and CDR2 FYNNEI come from the germline V gene. V lost 1 base and J lost 4, with 22 bases in between. The CDR3 sequence is 18 residues long. Looking up the rest from reference TRBV2 and TRBJ2-5 gives the full variable domain: EPEVTQTPSHQVTQMGQEVILRCVPISNHLYFYWYRQILGQKVEFLVSFYNNEISEKSEIFDDQFSVERPDGSNFTLKIRSTKLEDSAMYFCASSEVGWGAALGETQYFGPGTRLLVL.